The clone carrying this TCR beta chain was seen a few times. Its target is unknown. The source of the sample is a study of T cell responses to AZD1222 COVID-19 vaccine. Across the whole study: Second doses were pooled across both intervals (about 4 or about 12 weeks).

Whole-study findings and limits: The repertoires were collected only after the peak T cell response. Clonal diversity may have been underestimated, and the donors were mostly white British, with more females than males. The span of vaccine-associated CD4 TCRs extended across spike, with dominance at 160-218 and 743-854.

Sequencing used immunoSEQ multiplex PCR; TCRdb keeps in-frame clones, though not all of them. The repertoire consists of under 70,000 clones, with approximately 80% occurring once and the leading ten covering 21%. With 5 bases removed from V and 3 bases from J, the gap between germline ends came to 10 bases. The CDR3 spans 13 residues. Per the germline V gene, CDR1 is SNHLY and CDR2 is FYNNEI. The sequences come from peripheral blood, collected on day 0 of AZD1222 vaccination. V is TRBV2 and J is TRBJ1-1; the D gene is possibly TRBD1 (6 bases). This sequence originates from an adult in good health. CDR3 loop: CASSPRGDTEAFF. CDR3 coding DNA: TGTGCCAGCAGTCCCAGGGGTGACACTGAAGCTTTCTTT.